These T cell receptor beta chains were read from a single sample in a study of blood T cell repertoires in COVID-19. Sequencing was performed with immunoSEQ multiplex PCR; in TCRdb, only in-frame clones are kept and a portion is missing. Seen here are roughly 120,000 clones, roughly 92% observed once, and the top ten hold around 2%. Material: peripheral blood. These receptors originate from a man in his fifties or sixties with COVID-19, enrolled during active disease. Both conserved end residues are part of each CDR3. The order of the fields is V gene, J gene, CDR3 protein.

TRBV6-5	TRBJ1-6	CASSYSESNSPLHF
TRBV18	TRBJ2-1	CASSPGTDSYNEQFF
TRBV6-2/TRBV6-3	TRBJ2-2	CASSYSGAGGRNTGELFF
TRBV29-1	TRBJ1-4	CSVGGGGSVNEKLFF
TRBV7-9	TRBJ2-1	CASSTGTGSYNEQFF
TRBV18	TRBJ2-1	CASSPLGGSNEQFF
TRBV24-1	TRBJ2-7	CATSASGSYEQYF
TRBV9	TRBJ1-1	CASSIQGNTEAFF
TRBV6-6	TRBJ2-1	CASSPRTSGFNEQFF
TRBV6-5	TRBJ2-1	CASSYQGSGRAHEQFF
TRBV30	TRBJ2-3	CAWSKRQGHILSTDTQYF
TRBV7-2	TRBJ2-1	CASSFPPYNEQFF
TRBV21-1	TRBJ2-2	CASSNQIRYTGELFF
TRBV5-1	TRBJ2-7	CASSQTGPSYEQYF
TRBV5-1	TRBJ2-7	CASKASGTSSYEQYF
TRBV30	TRBJ1-5	CAWSAGTWTDSNQPQHF
TRBV7-2	TRBJ2-1	CASSFTGSNEQFF
TRBV7-9	TRBJ2-2	CASVGRVANTGELFF
TRBV5-4	TRBJ1-6	CASSLEGTSLMNSPLHF
TRBV6-2/TRBV6-3	TRBJ2-1	CASSDQQDSYNEQFF
TRBV28	TRBJ1-1	CASSSSARDTGRNTEAFF
TRBV10-1	TRBJ1-6	CASSGTGLGNSPLHF
TRBV5-1	TRBJ2-1	CASSSGQYNEQFF
TRBV5-5	TRBJ2-3	CASSLERESTDTQYF
TRBV9	TRBJ2-1	CASSTTGTSYNEQFF
TRBV6-1	TRBJ2-5	CASSETGETQYF
TRBV6-5	TRBJ1-1	CASSRQGMNTEAFF
TRBV5-1	TRBJ2-2	CASSRFTGARTGELFF
TRBV7-2	TRBJ2-1	CASSWGLASGEQFF
TRBV3-1/TRBV3-2	TRBJ2-3	CASSQDRTGGTDTQYF
TRBV6-5	TRBJ2-5	CASSSRETQYF
TRBV6-5	TRBJ2-5	CASSPSGLAPSQYF
TRBV2	TRBJ2-2	CASSDPGTDTGELFF
TRBV27	TRBJ2-2	CASSLDPGGQGNTGELFF
TRBV7-8	TRBJ1-4	CASSRTGSNEKLFF
TRBV30	TRBJ2-1	CAWRTRNGNEQFF
TRBV18	TRBJ2-4	CASSPPGTSGTNIQYF
TRBV29-1	TRBJ2-3	CSVFPGQGAPGTDTQYF
TRBV11-3	TRBJ1-2	CASSLDGGYGYTF
TRBV5-4	TRBJ2-5	CASSPRDTREGQYF
TRBV18	TRBJ1-2	CASSPEEGTYGYTF
TRBV19	TRBJ2-3	CASSIDRVGTDTQYF
TRBV2	TRBJ2-7	CASSEGLADFYEQYF
TRBV9	TRBJ1-5	CASSSTGGTDQPQHF
TRBV5-1	TRBJ2-5	CASSETGGQETQYF
TRBV4-3	TRBJ1-6	CASSQDRGNNSPLHF
TRBV18	TRBJ2-7	CASSQDRGSTYEQYF
TRBV27	TRBJ2-1	CASSSRDRAREQFF
TRBV7-9	TRBJ2-7	CASSSRDTTYEQYF
TRBV7-2	TRBJ2-5	CASSFASGETQYF